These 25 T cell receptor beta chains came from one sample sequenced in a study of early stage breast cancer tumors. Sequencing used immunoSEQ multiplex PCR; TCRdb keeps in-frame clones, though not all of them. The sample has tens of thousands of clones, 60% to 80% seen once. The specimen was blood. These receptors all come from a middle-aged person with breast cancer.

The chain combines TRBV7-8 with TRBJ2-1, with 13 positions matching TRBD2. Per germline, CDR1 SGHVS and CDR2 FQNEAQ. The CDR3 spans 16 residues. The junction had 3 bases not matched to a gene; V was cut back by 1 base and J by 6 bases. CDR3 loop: CASSLELAGGPNEQFF. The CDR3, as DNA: TGTGCCAGCAGCTTAGAACTAGCGGGAGGGCCCAATGAGCAGTTCTTC.

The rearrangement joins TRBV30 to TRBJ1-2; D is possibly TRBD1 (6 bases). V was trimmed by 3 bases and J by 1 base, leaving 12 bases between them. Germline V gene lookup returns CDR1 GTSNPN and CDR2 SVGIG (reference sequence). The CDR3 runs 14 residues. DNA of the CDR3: TGTGCCTGGAGGGGGGGCAGGGTTAACTATGGCTACACCTTC. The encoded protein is CAWRGGRVNYGYTF. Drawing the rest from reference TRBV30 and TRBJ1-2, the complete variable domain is SQTIHQWPATLVQPVGSPLSLECTVEGTSNPNLYWYRQAAGRGLQLLFYSVGIGQISSEVPQNLSASRPQDRQFILSSKKLLLSDSGFYLCAWRGGRVNYGYTFGSGTRLTVV.

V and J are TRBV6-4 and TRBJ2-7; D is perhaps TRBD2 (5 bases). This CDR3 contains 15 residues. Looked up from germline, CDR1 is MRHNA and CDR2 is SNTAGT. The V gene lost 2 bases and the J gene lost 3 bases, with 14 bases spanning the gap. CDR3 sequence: CASSDMLTGFYEQYF. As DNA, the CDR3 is TGTGCCAGCAGTGACATGCTGACGGGGTTCTACGAGCAGTACTTC.

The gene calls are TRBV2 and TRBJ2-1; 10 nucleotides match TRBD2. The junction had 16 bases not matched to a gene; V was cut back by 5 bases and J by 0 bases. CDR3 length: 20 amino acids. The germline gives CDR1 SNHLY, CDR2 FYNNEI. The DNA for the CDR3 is TGTGCCAGCAGTCCCAGCCTTCTTTCTAGCGGGGGATTCTCCTACAATGAGCAGTTCTTC. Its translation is CASSPSLLSSGGFSYNEQFF.

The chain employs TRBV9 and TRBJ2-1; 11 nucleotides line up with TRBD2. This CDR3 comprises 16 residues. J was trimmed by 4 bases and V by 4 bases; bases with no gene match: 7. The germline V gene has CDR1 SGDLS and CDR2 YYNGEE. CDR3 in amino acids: CASSLSGRALYNEQFF. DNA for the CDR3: TGTGCCAGCAGCCTTAGCGGGAGGGCGTTATACAATGAGCAGTTCTTC.

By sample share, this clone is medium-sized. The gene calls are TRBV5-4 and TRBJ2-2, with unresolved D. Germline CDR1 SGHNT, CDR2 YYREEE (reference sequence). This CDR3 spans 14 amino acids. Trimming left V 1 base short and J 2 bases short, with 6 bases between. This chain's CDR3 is CASSLFFNTGELFF. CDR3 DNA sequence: TGTGCCAGCAGCTTGTTTTTTAACACCGGGGAGCTGTTTTTT.

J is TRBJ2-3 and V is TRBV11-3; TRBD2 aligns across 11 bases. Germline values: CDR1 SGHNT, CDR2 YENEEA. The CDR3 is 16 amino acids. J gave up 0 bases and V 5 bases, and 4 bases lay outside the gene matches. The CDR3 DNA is TGTGCCAGCAGCGAGGGGACTAGCGGCAGCACAGATACGCAGTATTTT. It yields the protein CASSEGTSGSTDTQYF. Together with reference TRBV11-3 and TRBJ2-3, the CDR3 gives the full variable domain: EAGVVQSPRYKIIEKKQPVAFWCNPISGHNTLYWYLQNLGQGPELLIRYENEEAVDDSQLPKDRFSAERLKGVDSTLKIQPAELGDSAVYLCASSEGTSGSTDTQYFGPGTRLTVL.

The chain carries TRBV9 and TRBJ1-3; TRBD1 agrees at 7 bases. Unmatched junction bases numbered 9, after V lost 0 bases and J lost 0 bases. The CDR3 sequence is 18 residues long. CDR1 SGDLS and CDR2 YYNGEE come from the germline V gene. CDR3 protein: CASSVDFIWDSSGNTIYF. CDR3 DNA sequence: TGTGCCAGCAGCGTAGATTTTATTTGGGACAGCTCTGGAAACACCATATATTTT.

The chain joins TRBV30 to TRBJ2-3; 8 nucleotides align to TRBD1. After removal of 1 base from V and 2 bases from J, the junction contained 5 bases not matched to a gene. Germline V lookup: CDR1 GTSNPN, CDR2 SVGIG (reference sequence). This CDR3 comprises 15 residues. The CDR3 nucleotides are TGTGCCTGGAGTGAGGCAGGGGGCATCACAGATACGCAGTATTTT. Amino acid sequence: CAWSEAGGITDTQYF.

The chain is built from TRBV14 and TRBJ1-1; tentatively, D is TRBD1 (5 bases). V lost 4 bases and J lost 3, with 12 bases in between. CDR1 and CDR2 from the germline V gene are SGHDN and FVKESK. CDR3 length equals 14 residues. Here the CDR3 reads CASSPHGTYTEAFF. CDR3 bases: TGTGCCAGCAGCCCTCACGGGACGTACACTGAAGCTTTCTTT.

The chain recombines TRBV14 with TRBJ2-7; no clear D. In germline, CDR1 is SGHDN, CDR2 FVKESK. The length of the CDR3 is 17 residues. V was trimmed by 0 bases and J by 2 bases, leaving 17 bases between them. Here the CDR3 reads CASSQDLSFGFPYEQYF. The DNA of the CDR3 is TGTGCCAGCAGCCAAGATCTGAGCTTCGGCTTCCCCTACGAGCAGTACTTC.

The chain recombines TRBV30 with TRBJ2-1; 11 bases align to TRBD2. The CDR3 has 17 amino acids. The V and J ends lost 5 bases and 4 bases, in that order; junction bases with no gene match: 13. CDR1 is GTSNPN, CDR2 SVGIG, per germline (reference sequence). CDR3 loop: CAWAPPLAGGPYNEQFF. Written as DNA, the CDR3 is TGTGCCTGGGCCCCGCCTTTAGCGGGAGGGCCTTACAATGAGCAGTTCTTC.

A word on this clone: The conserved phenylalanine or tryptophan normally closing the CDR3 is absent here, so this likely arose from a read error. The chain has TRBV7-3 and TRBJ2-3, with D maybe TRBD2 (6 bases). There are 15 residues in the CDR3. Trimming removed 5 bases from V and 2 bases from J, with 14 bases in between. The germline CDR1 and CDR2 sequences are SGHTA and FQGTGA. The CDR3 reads CASSHLAVPTDTQYL. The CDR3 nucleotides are TGTGCCAGCAGCCATTTAGCGGTCCCCACAGATACGCAGTATTTG.

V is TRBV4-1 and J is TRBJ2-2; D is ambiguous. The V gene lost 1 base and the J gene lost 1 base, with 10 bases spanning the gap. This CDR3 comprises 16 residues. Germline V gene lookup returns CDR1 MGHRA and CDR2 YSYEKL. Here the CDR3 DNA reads TGCGCCAGCAGCCAAGTGGTCAGAAAGAACACCGGGGAGCTGTTTTTT. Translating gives CASSQVVRKNTGELFF.

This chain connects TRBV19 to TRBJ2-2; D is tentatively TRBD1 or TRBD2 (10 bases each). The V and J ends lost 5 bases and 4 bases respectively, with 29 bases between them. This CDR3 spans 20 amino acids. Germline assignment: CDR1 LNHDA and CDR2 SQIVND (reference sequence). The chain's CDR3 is CASSPRTGGTSGIRTGELFF. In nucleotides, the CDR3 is TGTGCCAGTAGTCCAAGGACAGGGGGTACTAGCGGGATACGCACCGGGGAGCTGTTTTTT.

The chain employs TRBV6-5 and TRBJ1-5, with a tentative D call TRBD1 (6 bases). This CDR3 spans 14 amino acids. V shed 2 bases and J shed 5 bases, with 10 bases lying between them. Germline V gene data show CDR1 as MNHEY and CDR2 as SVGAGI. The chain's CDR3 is CASSYGQSDQPQHF. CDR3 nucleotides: TGTGCCAGCAGTTACGGACAGTCTGATCAGCCCCAGCATTTT.

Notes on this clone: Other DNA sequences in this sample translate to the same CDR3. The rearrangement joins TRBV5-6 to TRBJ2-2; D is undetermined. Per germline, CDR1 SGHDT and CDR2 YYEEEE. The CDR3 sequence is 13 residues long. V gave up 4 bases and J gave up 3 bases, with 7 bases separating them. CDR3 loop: CASSLLHTGELFF. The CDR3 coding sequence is TGTGCCAGCAGCCTACTCCACACCGGGGAGCTGTTTTTT.

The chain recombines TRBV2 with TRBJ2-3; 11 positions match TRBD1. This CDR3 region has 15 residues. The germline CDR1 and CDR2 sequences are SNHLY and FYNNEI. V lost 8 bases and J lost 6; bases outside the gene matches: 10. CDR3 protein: CASLFGTGGKDTQYF. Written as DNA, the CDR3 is TGTGCCAGCTTATTTGGGACAGGGGGTAAGGATACGCAGTATTTT.

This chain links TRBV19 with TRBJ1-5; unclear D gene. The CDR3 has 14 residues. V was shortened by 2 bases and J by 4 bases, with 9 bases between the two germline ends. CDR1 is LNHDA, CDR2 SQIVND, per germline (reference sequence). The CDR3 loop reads CASSITTANQPQHF. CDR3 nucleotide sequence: TGTGCCAGTAGTATAACTACAGCGAATCAGCCCCAGCATTTT.

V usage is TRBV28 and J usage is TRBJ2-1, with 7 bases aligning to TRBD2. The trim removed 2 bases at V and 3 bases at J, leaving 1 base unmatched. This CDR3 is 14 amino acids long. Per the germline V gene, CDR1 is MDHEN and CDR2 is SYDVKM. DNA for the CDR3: TGTGCCAGCAGTTTAGCGGGAGACTACAATGAGCAGTTCTTC. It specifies CASSLAGDYNEQFF.

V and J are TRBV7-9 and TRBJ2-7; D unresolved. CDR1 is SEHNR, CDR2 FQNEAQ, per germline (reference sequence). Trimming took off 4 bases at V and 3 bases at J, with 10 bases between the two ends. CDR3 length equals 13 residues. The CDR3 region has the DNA TGTGCCAGCAGCTCTCAGAAACACTACGAGCAGTACTTC. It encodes CASSSQKHYEQYF.

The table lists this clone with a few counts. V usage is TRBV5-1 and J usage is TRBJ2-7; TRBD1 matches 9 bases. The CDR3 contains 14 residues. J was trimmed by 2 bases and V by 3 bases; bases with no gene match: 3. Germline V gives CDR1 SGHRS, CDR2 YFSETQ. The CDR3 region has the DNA TGCGCCAGCAGCTCCCGACAGGGGGCCTACGAGCAGTACTTC. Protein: CASSSRQGAYEQYF.

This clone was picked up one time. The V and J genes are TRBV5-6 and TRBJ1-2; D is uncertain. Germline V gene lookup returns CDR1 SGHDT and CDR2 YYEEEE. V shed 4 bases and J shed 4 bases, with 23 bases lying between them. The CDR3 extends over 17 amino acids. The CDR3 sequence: CASSPFGGSTWGYGYTF. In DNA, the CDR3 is TGTGCCAGCAGCCCCTTTGGAGGGTCGACCTGGGGCTATGGCTACACCTTC.

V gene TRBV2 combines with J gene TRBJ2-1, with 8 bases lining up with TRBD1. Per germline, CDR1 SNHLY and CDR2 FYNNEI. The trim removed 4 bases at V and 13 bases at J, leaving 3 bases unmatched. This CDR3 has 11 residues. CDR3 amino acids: CASSADRVQFF. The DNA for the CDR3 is TGTGCCAGCAGTGCGGACAGGGTCCAGTTCTTC.

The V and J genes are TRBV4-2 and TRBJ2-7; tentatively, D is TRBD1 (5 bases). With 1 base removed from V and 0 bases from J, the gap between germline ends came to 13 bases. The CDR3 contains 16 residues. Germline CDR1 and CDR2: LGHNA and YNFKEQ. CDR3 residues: CASSQVVTASSYEQYF. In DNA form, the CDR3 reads TGTGCCAGCAGCCAAGTTGTGACAGCGAGCTCCTACGAGCAGTACTTC.